This TCR beta chain was retrieved from a study of blood T cell repertoires in COVID-19. In the authors' workflow: It was from reference gene primer amplification that nucleated cell counts were estimated. The table came from immunoSEQ multiplex PCR; TCRdb's copy has only in-frame clones and leaves some out. The DNA gave D and trimming, while V, J and clone size come from that table. The data show around 250,000 clones, around 80% seen once. Specimen: peripheral blood. The receptor was derived from a woman aged 18-29 years with acute or convalescent COVID-19.

The CDR3 protein is CASSRQPVYEQYF. The CDR3, as DNA: TGTGCCAGCAGTAGACAGCCAGTCTACGAGCAGTACTTC. This sequence joins TRBV12-3 or TRBV12-4 and TRBJ2-7; TRBD1 is a possible D gene (5 bases). The CDR3 spans 13 residues. V was trimmed by 5 bases and J by 3 bases, leaving 11 bases between them.